Each of the 6 T cell receptor beta chains below was sequenced from the same sample in a study of shared clonotypes between healthy human individuals (dated by TCRdb to 2018 to 2020). The library was obtained by the immunoSEQ multiplex PCR assay. Not all clones reach the TCRdb copy of this immuneACCESS table, which keeps in-frame sequences only. Checked studies attribute under half of the gap to unresolved V genes and leave the rest unexplained. The sample includes just under 95,000 clones, with 68% observed a single time. The ten top clones hold approximately 53% of the sample. The material sequenced was memory CD8+ T cells sorted from blood. Explained via the paper, the cell subset or site label denotes: CD45RO+ cells pooled with CCR7-negative TemRA cells. The receptor set was obtained from a man between 25 and 39 years old in good health.

The genes are TRBV6-1 and TRBJ2-5; tentative D call: TRBD1 (6 bases). V was trimmed by 4 bases and J by 2 bases, leaving 26 bases between them. Germline-derived CDR1 and CDR2 are MNHNS and SASEGT. The CDR3 covers 19 residues. The CDR3 protein is CASSVGFRGTQGIQETQYF. For the CDR3, the DNA is TGTGCCAGCAGTGTAGGGTTTAGGGGGACGCAGGGGATACAAGAGACCCAGTACTTC.

As for this clone: This likely came from a read error, as a far larger clone is one base away. The rearrangement links TRBV6-4 to TRBJ2-1, with 10 nucleotides matching TRBD2. The germline gives CDR1 MRHNA, CDR2 SNTAGT. V dropped 4 bases and J dropped 4; count of bases not matched to a gene: 4. This CDR3 region has 15 residues. In DNA, the CDR3 is TGTGCCAGCAGTGGCTCTAGCGGGAGTTACAATGAGCAGTTCTTC. Translation gives CASSGSSGSYNEQFF.

The chain combines TRBV6-1 with TRBJ1-5; the match to TRBD1 covers 11 bases. The CDR3 extends over 16 amino acids. Germline-derived CDR1 and CDR2 are MNHNS and SASEGT. V lost 6 bases, J lost 6 bases, and 10 bases stayed unmatched. For the CDR3, the DNA is TGTGCCAGCAGCGAACCAGGACAGGGGGCGGCTCAGCCCCAGCATTTT. Residues: CASSEPGQGAAQPQHF.

The CDR3 sequence: CASSLEQGPPHEQFF. The CDR3 nucleotides read TGCGCCAGCAGCTTGGAACAGGGGCCTCCGCATGAGCAGTTCTTC. The chain carries TRBV5-1 and TRBJ2-1; 7 nucleotides line up with TRBD1. With V trimmed by 0 bases and J by 8 bases, 8 bases remained unmatched. The CDR3 length is 15 residues. CDR1 is SGHRS, CDR2 YFSETQ, per germline.

The rearrangement uses TRBV25-1 and TRBJ2-3, with 7 bases lining up with TRBD2. Germline CDR1 is MGHDK and CDR2 is SYGVNS. The CDR3 has 16 amino acids. Trimming at V came to 7 bases and at J to 6 bases, leaving 16 bases not matched to a gene. CDR3 coding DNA: TGTGCCAGCACCCGGCGGGGGACGGGAGGAAAGGATACGCAGTATTTT. Protein sequence: CASTRRGTGGKDTQYF.

This clone was seen more than once but under ten times. The V gene is TRBV11-2, the J gene TRBJ2-3; TRBD2 might be the D (6 bases). The CDR3 sequence is 18 residues long. V dropped 5 bases and J dropped 0 bases, with 21 bases sitting between them. In germline, CDR1 is SGHAT, CDR2 FQNNGV. Here the CDR3 reads CASSPQPPAGSSTDTQYF. CDR3 sequence (DNA): TGTGCCAGCAGCCCCCAACCCCCGGCGGGGTCTAGCACAGATACGCAGTATTTT.